This T cell receptor beta chain was identified in a study of cytomegalovirus exposure and HLA in healthy donors. Primers: 60 Vbeta forward and 13 Jbeta reverse. Here immunoSEQ multiplex PCR was the method, and the copy in TCRdb shows in-frame clones only, minus some. The sample includes 69,000 or so clones, about three quarters seen only once; the top ten take over 2.5%. This clone was observed a few times. From germline, CDR1 is SGHTA and CDR2 FQGNSA. The CDR3 loop spans 16 amino acids. Trimming cost V 7 bases and J 10 bases; bases outside gene matches: 14. The chain recombines TRBV7-2 with TRBJ2-1, with TRBD2 matching over 12 bases. This TCR was sampled from a man aged 18 to 30 in good health and CMV-seronegative. Sequencing input: PBMCs. The CDR3 is CASTPQASGGAAEQFF. The CDR3 DNA is TGTGCCAGCACCCCGCAGGCTAGCGGGGGGGCAGCGGAGCAGTTCTTC.